The clone carrying this T cell receptor (beta chain) was recorded once. These data originate in a study of Ad26.COV2.S vaccination and SARS-CoV-2 variants. Study-wide context: The donor participated in the COV1001 trial, in its Ad26.COV2.S arm.

The treatment denotes: some 19 received Ad26.COV2.S at low or high dose, single or two shots; roughly five received placebo; per-sample allocation not given. On day 63 after the first injection, vaccine and placebo recipients gave samples. The CDR3 is 13 amino acids. Trimming took 4 bases from V and 8 from J, leaving 13 bases between them. The germline CDR1 and CDR2 sequences are SGHRS and YFSETQ. The protocol was immunoSEQ multiplex PCR, while the TCRdb copy is restricted to in-frame clones and leaves out a portion. The table shows about 500,000 clones, with roughly nine tenths occurring only once. The receptor comes from a person between 18 and 65 years old who received the Ad26.COV2.S COVID-19 vaccine or a placebo. This specimen was peripheral blood, taken in a trial of Ad26.COV2.S vaccine versus placebo. This rearrangement joins TRBV5-1 to TRBJ1-3, with D possibly matching TRBD1 (6 bases). The CDR3 loop reads CASSLGTYDTIYF. As DNA, the CDR3 is TGCGCCAGCAGCCTCGGGACATACGACACCATATATTTT.